One and the same sample provided the 26 T cell receptor beta chains below, sequenced in a study of blood T cells in healthy people across ages. Next came a second PCR, run for about 6 to 12 cycles, which used a sample-barcoded 5' primer along with a J-beta primer mix. TCRdb analysed the 5' RACE reads with MiXCR anew, one entry per CDR3 protein. The data contain roughly 1,500,000 distinct CDR3 sequences, roughly 32% of them singletons. Material for sequencing was blood. These receptors originate from a woman aged 25 to 45 in good health.

This clonotype has a handful of counts. The chain combines TRBV28 with TRBJ2-7, with a weak D call TRBD2 (6 bases). Trimming cost V 7 bases and J 3 bases, with 7 bases left between them. CDR1 MDHEN and CDR2 SYDVKM come from the germline V gene. This CDR3 is built from 11 residues. CDR3 sequence (DNA): TGTGCCAGCAATAGCGGCTACGAGCAGTACTTC. It encodes CASNSGYEQYF.

This clonotype has just a few counts. The rearrangement joins TRBV24-1 to TRBJ2-1; TRBD2 aligns across 15 bases. The junction had 8 bases not matched to a gene; V was cut back by 5 bases and J by 4 bases. This CDR3 is built from 18 residues. Germline V CDR1 and CDR2: KGHDR, SFDVKD. Here the CDR3 DNA reads TGTGCCACCAGTGGTATGGGACTAGCGGGAGGAGGTTACAATGAGCAGTTCTTC. Protein product: CATSGMGLAGGGYNEQFF.

This clonotype appeared a few times. This chain links TRBV5-1 with TRBJ2-1; a weak D match, TRBD1 (6 bases). V lost 0 bases to trimming and J lost 0 bases, with 10 bases between them. The CDR3 is 16 amino acids. The germline CDR1 and CDR2 sequences are SGHRS and YFSETQ. This CDR3 is CASSLGDISSYNEQFF. The CDR3, as DNA: TGCGCCAGCAGCTTGGGGGACATTAGCTCCTACAATGAGCAGTTCTTC. The full variable domain, completed using reference TRBV5-1 and TRBJ2-1, is KAGVTQTPRYLIKTRGQQVTLSCSPISGHRSVSWYQQTPGQGLQFLFEYFSETQRNKGNFPGRFSGRQFSNSRSEMNVSTLELGDSALYLCASSLGDISSYNEQFFGPGTRLTVL.

This clonotype came up many times. V is TRBV20-1 and J is TRBJ2-7; 8 bases match TRBD1. The CDR3 spans 14 residues. With V trimmed by 1 base and J by 2 bases, 4 bases remained unmatched. Germline CDR1 and CDR2: DFQATT and SNEGSKA (reference sequence). The CDR3 DNA is TGCAGTGCTAGAGCCGGGACAGGCACCTACGAGCAGTACTTC. Residues: CSARAGTGTYEQYF.

This chain connects TRBV3-1 to TRBJ1-1; 7 nucleotides line up with TRBD1. Germline trimming cut 3 bases from V and 8 bases from J; bases unmatched to any gene: 9. The germline gives CDR1 LGHDT, CDR2 YNNKEL (reference sequence). The CDR3 length is 14 residues. In DNA form, the CDR3 reads TGTGCCAGCAGCCAGCTTCAGGGGGGGCCCGAAGCTTTCTTT. It specifies CASSQLQGGPEAFF. Full variable domain (missing parts from reference TRBV3-1 and TRBJ1-1): DTAVSQTPKYLVTQMGNDKSIKCEQNLGHDTMYWYKQDSKKFLKIMFSYNNKELIINETVPNRFSPKSPDKAHLNLHINSLELGDSAVYFCASSQLQGGPEAFFGQGTRLTVV.

The chain carries TRBV15 and TRBJ2-5; D gene uncertain. The CDR3 totals 14 residues. Trimming removed 5 bases at V and 5 bases at J, with 15 bases between. Germline V gene data show CDR1 as LNHNV and CDR2 as YYDKDF (reference sequence). CDR3 bases: TGTGCCACCAGCGTGGCCCGTGGGATGGAGACCCAGTACTTC. It encodes CATSVARGMETQYF.

This clonotype turned up a few times. The chain recombines TRBV5-6 with TRBJ1-1; TRBD1 might be the D (5 bases). The CDR3 runs to 14 residues. Germline CDR1 reads SGHDT; CDR2 reads YYEEEE. V lost 4 bases and J 0 bases, leaving 10 bases between the germline ends. CDR3 sequence (DNA): TGTGCCAGCAGCCCGGGACTTATGAACACTGAAGCTTTCTTT. Its protein product is CASSPGLMNTEAFF.

The chain has TRBV5-4 and TRBJ2-3, with 10 bases fitting TRBD1. Germline loops: CDR1 SGHNT, CDR2 YYREEE (reference sequence). Unmatched junction bases numbered 5, after V lost 2 bases and J lost 5 bases. The CDR3 totals 15 residues. This CDR3 reads CASSLLTGGEDTQYF. The CDR3 bases are TGTGCCAGCAGCTTATTGACAGGGGGCGAAGATACGCAGTATTTT.

The chain employs TRBV9 and TRBJ2-7; TRBD1 agrees at 9 bases. CDR3 length: 16 amino acids. Germline V gene sequence: CDR1 SGDLS, CDR2 YYNGEE. V was pared by 4 bases and J by 2 bases, with 10 bases of the junction left unmatched. In DNA form, the CDR3 reads TGTGCCAGCAGCAATACAGGGGGCGCATGGGCCTACGAGCAGTACTTC. Amino acid sequence: CASSNTGGAWAYEQYF.

This clonotype was seen at least ten times. V and J are TRBV5-1 and TRBJ2-3; 8 bases are a match to TRBD2. V shed 4 bases, J shed 3 bases, and the junction held 4 bases outside the gene matches. The CDR3 length is 14 residues. Germline lookup yields CDR1 SGHRS and CDR2 YFSETQ. The CDR3 loop is CASSPGLETDTQYF. In DNA form, the CDR3 reads TGCGCCAGCAGCCCGGGACTAGAAACAGATACGCAGTATTTT.

This clonotype has a handful of counts. V and J are TRBV6-5 and TRBJ2-1; 10 nucleotides match TRBD1. This CDR3 region has 16 residues. Germline trimming cut 5 bases from V and 6 bases from J; bases unmatched to any gene: 10. Germline CDR1 and CDR2: MNHEY and SVGAGI. CDR3 loop: CASSSRGTGDFNEQFF. CDR3 sequence (DNA): TGTGCCAGCAGTAGTCGTGGGACAGGGGATTTCAATGAGCAGTTCTTC.

The sample holds a few counts of this clonotype. The chain couples TRBV5-5 to TRBJ1-1; no clear D gene. With 4 bases removed from V and 1 base from J, the gap between germline ends came to 14 bases. Germline V gene lookup returns CDR1 SGHKS and CDR2 YYEKEE (reference sequence). CDR3 length: 15 amino acids. CDR3 sequence: CASSPAGPSNTEAFF. For the CDR3, the DNA is TGTGCCAGCAGCCCAGCCGGGCCCTCGAACACTGAAGCTTTCTTT.

This clonotype has a handful of counts. V and J are TRBV3-1 and TRBJ1-4, with a tentative D call TRBD1 (5 bases). The germline V gene has CDR1 LGHDT and CDR2 YNNKEL (reference sequence). The V and J ends lost 0 bases and 8 bases respectively, with 22 bases between them. This CDR3 is 18 amino acids long. CDR3 sequence: CASSQENHYRDRREKLFF. As DNA, the CDR3 is TGTGCCAGCAGCCAAGAAAACCACTACCGCGACAGACGCGAAAAACTGTTTTTT.

V gene TRBV20-1 combines with J gene TRBJ2-4; 9 nucleotides line up with TRBD2. The tail of the sequence fits TRBJ2-7 better, so the J call may be wrong. Germline CDR1 DFQATT, CDR2 SNEGSKA (reference sequence). This CDR3 contains 14 residues. The CDR3 DNA is TGCAGTGCTAGAACACTAGCGGGTTCCGTCGAGCAGTACTTC. This encodes CSARTLAGSVEQYF.

This clonotype occurred a few times. CDR3 nucleotide sequence: TGTGCCAGCAGTCCCGGACTAGCGGGAGCTGGTACGCAGTATTTT. Translated, it gives CASSPGLAGAGTQYF. The rearrangement joins TRBV12-3 or TRBV12-4 to TRBJ2-3; 13 bases are shared with TRBD2. The CDR3 has 15 amino acids. Trimming at V came to 5 bases and at J to 8 bases, leaving 7 bases not matched to a gene.

The table lists this clonotype with a few counts. This chain joins TRBV5-6 and TRBJ1-1; D is possibly TRBD1 (5 bases). V dropped 1 base and J dropped 1 base, with 11 bases sitting between them. The germline V gene has CDR1 SGHDT and CDR2 YYEEEE. This CDR3 spans 15 amino acids. The CDR3 DNA reads as TGTGCCAGCAGCTTGCAGGGTACTTGGAACACTGAAGCTTTCTTT. It encodes CASSLQGTWNTEAFF.

The rearrangement joins TRBV29-1 to TRBJ2-1; 7 bases map to TRBD2. From germline, CDR1 is SQVTM and CDR2 ANQGSEA. V shed 7 bases, J shed 10 bases, and the junction held 13 bases outside the gene matches. The CDR3 is 13 amino acids. The CDR3: CSAGAGASWEQFF. Written as DNA, the CDR3 is TGCAGCGCCGGGGCGGGAGCGAGTTGGGAGCAGTTCTTC.

This clonotype has at least ten counts. The chain couples TRBV4-2 to TRBJ2-1; unclear D gene. The germline V gene has CDR1 LGHNA and CDR2 YNFKEQ. V was pared by 0 bases and J by 4 bases, with 10 bases between. This CDR3 has 15 residues. The CDR3 nucleotides are TGTGCCAGCAGCCAAGATCTACAGACGTACAATGAGCAGTTCTTC. Residues: CASSQDLQTYNEQFF.

The table lists this clonotype with a few counts. The chain has TRBV6-5 and TRBJ2-5; D might be TRBD1 or TRBD2, each matching 6 bases. Trimming stripped 4 bases from V and 4 bases from J, with 13 bases between. The CDR3 consists of 14 residues. Looked up from germline, CDR1 is MNHEY and CDR2 is SVGAGI. CDR3: CASSWRGGPETQYF. Here the CDR3 DNA reads TGTGCCAGCAGTTGGAGAGGGGGGCCAGAGACCCAGTACTTC.

This clonotype was detected only a few times. This chain connects TRBV5-4 to TRBJ2-5; possibly TRBD2 for D (5 bases). V was clipped by 2 bases and J by 3 bases, with 11 bases between them. The CDR3 is made up of 14 amino acids. Per the germline V gene, CDR1 is SGHNT and CDR2 is YYREEE (reference sequence). This CDR3 reads CASSLSGTKETQYF. The CDR3 DNA sequence: TGTGCCAGCAGCTTAAGCGGAACCAAAGAGACCCAGTACTTC.

The CDR3 region is CSAAAQSIPSYEQYF. The CDR3, as DNA: TGCAGTGCAGCGGCCCAATCCATTCCGTCCTACGAGCAGTACTTC. The chain carries TRBV20-1 and TRBJ2-7; TRBD2 might be the D (5 bases). Trimming pared 6 bases from V and 1 base from J, leaving 19 bases between. From germline, CDR1 is DFQATT and CDR2 SNEGSKA (reference sequence). CDR3 length: 15 amino acids.

The genes are TRBV20-1 and TRBJ1-1, with D tentatively TRBD1 (5 bases). The germline V gene has CDR1 DFQATT and CDR2 SNEGSKA (reference sequence). The CDR3 extends over 13 amino acids. The V end was cut by 1 base, the J end by 1 base, with 7 bases between. CDR3 sequence reads: CSARGTSNTEAFF. In DNA form, the CDR3 reads TGCAGTGCTAGAGGGACATCGAACACTGAAGCTTTCTTT.

The V and J genes are TRBV6-2 or TRBV6-3 and TRBJ2-1; 8 bases fit TRBD1. J gave up 2 bases and V 2 bases, and 2 bases lay outside the gene matches. Germline lookup yields CDR1 MNHEY and CDR2 SVGEGT. The CDR3 consists of 15 residues. CDR3: CASSYGQGPYNEQFF. The DNA for the CDR3 is TGTGCCAGCAGTTACGGACAGGGCCCCTACAATGAGCAGTTCTTC.

The genes are TRBV6-1 and TRBJ1-1, with TRBD1 as a possible D gene (5 bases). Germline values: CDR1 MNHNS, CDR2 SASEGT. V lost 6 bases, J lost 0 bases, and 17 bases lay in between. The CDR3 runs to 16 residues. CDR3 sequence: CASRGLTANMNTEAFF. The CDR3 DNA reads as TGTGCCAGCAGGGGACTGACAGCTAACATGAACACTGAAGCTTTCTTT.

The chain employs TRBV6-5 and TRBJ2-5; maybe TRBD2 (6 bases). This CDR3 has 14 amino acids. V was cut by 6 bases and J by 7 bases, with 18 bases left in between. Germline-derived CDR1 and CDR2 are MNHEY and SVGAGI. The CDR3 DNA reads as TGTGCCAGCAGGCAGGAGGGCGGGTTTGGGACCCAGTACTTC. Translating gives CASRQEGGFGTQYF.

The rearrangement uses TRBV2 and TRBJ1-1; D perhaps matches TRBD1 (5 bases). CDR3 length: 14 residues. Looked up from germline, CDR1 is SNHLY and CDR2 is FYNNEI. Trimming took off 3 bases at V and 2 bases at J, with 10 bases between the two ends. CDR3 loop: CASSEATVNTEAFF. The CDR3 DNA is TGTGCCAGCAGTGAGGCGACAGTAAACACTGAAGCTTTCTTT. Full variable domain (remainder filled in from reference TRBV2 and TRBJ1-1): EPEVTQTPSHQVTQMGQEVILRCVPISNHLYFYWYRQILGQKVEFLVSFYNNEISEKSEIFDDQFSVERPDGSNFTLKIRSTKLEDSAMYFCASSEATVNTEAFFGQGTRLTVV.